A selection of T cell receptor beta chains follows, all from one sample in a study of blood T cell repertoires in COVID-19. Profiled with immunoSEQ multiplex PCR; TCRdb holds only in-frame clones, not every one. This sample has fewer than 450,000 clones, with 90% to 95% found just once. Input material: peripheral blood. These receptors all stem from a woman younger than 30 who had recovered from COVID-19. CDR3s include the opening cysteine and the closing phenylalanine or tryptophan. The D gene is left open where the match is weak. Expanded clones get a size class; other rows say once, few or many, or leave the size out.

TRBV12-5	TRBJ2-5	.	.	TGTGCTAGTGGTTTGAGGAGGCAAGAGACCCAGTACTTC	CASGLRRQETQYF
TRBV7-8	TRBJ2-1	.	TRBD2	TGTGCCAGCAGTCGATTGACTAGCAGCTACAATGAGCAGTTCTTC	CASSRLTSSYNEQFF
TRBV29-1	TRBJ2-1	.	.	TGCAGCGTTGAGCGCGGTTACAATGAGCAGTTCTTC	CSVERGYNEQFF
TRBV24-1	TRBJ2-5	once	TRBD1	TGTGCCACCAGTGATTTCGGGACAGGGGCCCGGGAGACCCAGTACTTC	CATSDFGTGARETQYF
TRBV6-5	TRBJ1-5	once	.	TGTGCCAGCAGTCCTAAACTTAGCCAGCCCCAGCATTTT	CASSPKLSQPQHF
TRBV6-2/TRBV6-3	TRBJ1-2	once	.	TGTGCCAGCAGTTACATCAGGGCCGTCGTCCCAGGCTACACCTTC	CASSYIRAVVPGYTF
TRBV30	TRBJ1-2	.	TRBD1	TGTGCCTGGAGTGCCACAGGGGGGACATATGGCTACACCTTC	CAWSATGGTYGYTF
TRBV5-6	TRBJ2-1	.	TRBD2	TGTGCCAGCAGCTTGGACGGGGGAGGGACCTACAATGAGCAGTTCTTC	CASSLDGGGTYNEQFF
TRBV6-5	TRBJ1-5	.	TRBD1	TGTGCCAGCAGTACCAGGGGGATTCAGCCCCAGCATTTT	CASSTRGIQPQHF
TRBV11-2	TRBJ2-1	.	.	TGTGCCAGCAGCTTCGGTTCTTACAATGAGCAGTTCTTC	CASSFGSYNEQFF
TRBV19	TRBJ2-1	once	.	TGTGCCAGTAGATTTTCGACAGGTTACAATGAGCAGTTCTTC	CASRFSTGYNEQFF
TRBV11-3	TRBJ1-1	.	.	TGTGCCAGCAGCTTAGATGCCCCAGGGATGACTGAAGCTTTCTTT	CASSLDAPGMTEAFF
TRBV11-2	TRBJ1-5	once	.	TGTGCCAGCAGCTTAGAGGTGATGGGCACGTCAAGCTATAGCAATCAGCCCCAGCATTTT	CASSLEVMGTSSYSNQPQHF
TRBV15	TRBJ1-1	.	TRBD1	TGTGCCACCAGCAGCAGCGACAGGGGGCTTACTGAAGCTTTCTTT	CATSSSDRGLTEAFF
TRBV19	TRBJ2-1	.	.	TGTGCCAGTACTATAAAGGGGGGGGACTTCGCCTACAATGAGCAGTTCTTC	CASTIKGGDFAYNEQFF
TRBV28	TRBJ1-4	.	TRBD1	TGTGCCAGCGAATCCCCAGGGACAGGGGACGAAAAACTGTTTTTT	CASESPGTGDEKLFF
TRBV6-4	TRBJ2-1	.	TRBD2	TGTGCCAGCAGTGACGGACTAGCGGGCGATGAGCAGTTCTTC	CASSDGLAGDEQFF
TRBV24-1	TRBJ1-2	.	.	TGTGCCACCAGTGATTTATCAGGGGTTGGCTACACCTTC	CATSDLSGVGYTF
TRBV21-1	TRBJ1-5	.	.	TGTGCCAGCAGGTTACGACAGGCGCGCAATCAGCCCCAGCATTTT	CASRLRQARNQPQHF
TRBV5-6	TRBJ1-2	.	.	TGTGCCAGCGCCAGCCTCAGGAACTATGGCTACACCTTC	CASASLRNYGYTF
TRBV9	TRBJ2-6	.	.	TGTGCCAGCAGCGTAGGTCCCCCATGGCCTGGGGCCAACGTCCTGACTTTC	CASSVGPPWPGANVLTF
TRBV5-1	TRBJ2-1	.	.	TGCGCCAGCAGCTTTCCTAGCGCCTACAATGAGCAGTTCTTC	CASSFPSAYNEQFF
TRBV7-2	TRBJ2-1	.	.	TGTGCCAGCAGTTCCCTTTACAATGAGCAGTTCTTC	CASSSLYNEQFF
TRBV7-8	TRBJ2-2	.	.	TGTGCCAGCAGCTTTAGCCGGGACTTGAACACCGGGGAGCTGTTTTTT	CASSFSRDLNTGELFF
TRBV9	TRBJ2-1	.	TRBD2	TGTGCCAGCAGCGTAGAGGTCGGGAGGGAGGACAATGAGCAGTTCTTC	CASSVEVGREDNEQFF
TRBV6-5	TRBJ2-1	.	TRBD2	TGTGCCAGCAGTTCCGGCGGGAGCTCCTACAATGAGCAGTTCTTC	CASSSGGSSYNEQFF
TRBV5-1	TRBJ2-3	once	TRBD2	TGCGCCAGCAGCTTGAGCGGGGCCTACACAGATACGCAGTATTTT	CASSLSGAYTDTQYF
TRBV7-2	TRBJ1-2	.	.	TGTGCCAGCAGCTTAGAACAGAGCTATGGCTACACCTTC	CASSLEQSYGYTF